A selection of T cell receptor beta chains follows, all from one sample in a study of blood T cell repertoires in COVID-19. The assay was immunoSEQ multiplex PCR, and TCRdb's table has in-frame clones only and misses some. The sample lists some 270,000 clones; about 85% were seen once. Sequencing was done on a sample of PBMCs or T cells enriched from blood (not recorded which). These receptor sequences come from a woman between 45 and 60 years old who had been exposed to COVID-19. Both conserved end residues are part of each CDR3. Each record gives: V gene, clone size, CDR3 length, J gene, CDR3 protein. The size entry is marked missing in some rows and otherwise reads once, few, many or a size class.

v_call: TRBV27; clone_size: -; cdr3_length: 19; j_call: TRBJ1-6; cdr3_aa: CASRGTVVNLSSYNSPLHF
v_call: TRBV7-2; clone_size: -; cdr3_length: 14; j_call: TRBJ2-7; cdr3_aa: CASSLANSGYEQYF
v_call: TRBV3-1/TRBV3-2; clone_size: few; cdr3_length: 13; j_call: TRBJ2-5; cdr3_aa: CASKDRGQETQYF
v_call: TRBV13; clone_size: -; cdr3_length: 14; j_call: TRBJ1-2; cdr3_aa: CASSLRQGGYGYTF
v_call: TRBV2; clone_size: -; cdr3_length: 15; j_call: TRBJ1-1; cdr3_aa: CASSEGAAGYTEAFF
v_call: TRBV9; clone_size: -; cdr3_length: 15; j_call: TRBJ1-5; cdr3_aa: CASSAPGHANQPQHF
v_call: TRBV7-8; clone_size: -; cdr3_length: 14; j_call: TRBJ2-5; cdr3_aa: CASSLEQVRETQYF
v_call: TRBV5-4; clone_size: -; cdr3_length: 14; j_call: TRBJ1-2; cdr3_aa: CASSFPSRDYGYTF
v_call: TRBV13; clone_size: few; cdr3_length: 16; j_call: TRBJ2-3; cdr3_aa: CASSSDSLADTDTQYF
v_call: TRBV5-1; clone_size: -; cdr3_length: 14; j_call: TRBJ2-1; cdr3_aa: CASSSGTGNNEQFF
v_call: TRBV19; clone_size: -; cdr3_length: 14; j_call: TRBJ1-3; cdr3_aa: CASNLQAFGNTIYF